What follows are 31 T cell receptor beta chains derived from one specimen sequenced in a study of blood T cell repertoires in COVID-19. This table comes from immunoSEQ multiplex PCR, and its TCRdb copy is limited to in-frame clones, with some not included. The sample consists of tens of thousands of clones, roughly 90% of them appearing once. The specimen sequenced was peripheral blood. The receptors were gathered from a human donor in a cohort sampled during active COVID-19.

This clone has just one count. J is TRBJ2-6 and V is TRBV10-3; D is undetermined. Germline assignment: CDR1 ENHRY and CDR2 SYGVKD. This CDR3 is 16 amino acids long. The V end was cut by 8 bases, the J end by 0 bases, with 14 bases between. CDR3 DNA sequence: TGTGCCATCCCAGCGAGACCGTCCTCTGGGGCCAACGTCCTGACTTTC. Amino acid sequence: CAIPARPSSGANVLTF.

The chain joins TRBV5-1 to TRBJ2-3; no reliable D call. The CDR3 totals 14 residues. Deletions cut 0 bases from V and 3 bases from J, with 8 bases between. Germline CDR1 SGHRS, CDR2 YFSETQ. CDR3 protein: CASSLATRTDTQYF. The CDR3 DNA follows: TGCGCCAGCAGCTTGGCGACACGAACAGATACGCAGTATTTT.

This chain connects TRBV11-2 to TRBJ1-2; 10 nucleotides match TRBD1. The CDR3 contains 14 residues. The J segment lost 5 bases and the V segment lost 2 bases, leaving 2 bases of the junction unmatched. The germline V gene has CDR1 SGHAT and CDR2 FQNNGV. The CDR3 region is CASSLMDRGYGYTF. The CDR3 DNA reads TGTGCCAGCAGCTTAATGGACAGGGGGTATGGCTACACCTTC.

V gene TRBV5-8 combines with J gene TRBJ2-1; TRBD1 aligns across 9 bases. Looked up from germline, CDR1 is SGHTS and CDR2 is YDEGEE. CDR3 size: 14 residues. V shed 7 bases and J 7 bases; nucleotides not matched to a gene: 9. CDR3 region: CASDPGTGSNEQFF. Here the CDR3 DNA reads TGTGCCAGCGACCCCGGGACAGGGAGTAATGAGCAGTTCTTC.

The chain couples TRBV29-1 to TRBJ2-7, with D possibly being TRBD2 (5 bases). CDR3 size: 15 residues. The germline V and J ends were trimmed by 2 bases and 2 bases, with 16 bases remaining between them. Looked up from germline, CDR1 is SQVTM and CDR2 is ANQGSEA. CDR3 protein: CSVEIVGSYTYEQYF. The DNA of the CDR3 is TGCAGCGTTGAAATTGTAGGGAGTTACACCTACGAGCAGTACTTC.

The chain links TRBV28 to TRBJ1-4, with a possible D match to TRBD1 (5 bases). V dropped 2 bases and J dropped 0 bases, with 16 bases sitting between them. CDR1 is MDHEN and CDR2 is SYDVKM in the germline V gene. This CDR3 contains 18 residues. CDR3 DNA: TGTGCCAGCAGTTTAGGGGGACTGGCAGTTGCAACTAATGAAAAACTGTTTTTT. This gives the protein CASSLGGLAVATNEKLFF.

In this sample, this clone turned up once. The V gene is TRBV4-2, the J gene TRBJ2-7, with 7 bases that match TRBD1. In germline, CDR1 is LGHNA, CDR2 YNFKEQ. V lost 3 bases and J lost 0; bases outside the gene matches: 11. The CDR3 totals 17 residues. CDR3 coding DNA: TGTGCCAGCAGCCAGTACCCACCGGGACAGAGCTCCTACGAGCAGTACTTC. It yields the protein CASSQYPPGQSSYEQYF.

V is TRBV28 and J is TRBJ1-5, with D perhaps TRBD1 (6 bases). There are 16 residues in the CDR3. V shed 1 base and J shed 7 bases, with 17 bases lying between them. From germline, CDR1 is MDHEN and CDR2 SYDVKM. CDR3: CASSLFQGLRGQPQHF. In nucleotides, the CDR3 is TGTGCCAGCAGTTTATTCCAGGGGCTCCGGGGACAGCCCCAGCATTTT.

The rearrangement links TRBV19 to TRBJ2-3; 8 nucleotides align to TRBD2. The ends lost 4 bases at V and 6 bases at J; junction bases unmatched: 3. Germline-derived CDR1 and CDR2 are LNHDA and SQIVND (reference sequence). The CDR3 totals 13 residues. As DNA, the CDR3 is TGTGCCAGTAGTAAGTCTAGCGGGGATACGCAGTATTTT. Translating it yields CASSKSSGDTQYF. Full variable domain (remainder filled in from reference TRBV19 and TRBJ2-3): DGGITQSPKYLFRKEGQNVTLSCEQNLNHDAMYWYRQDPGQGLRLIYYSQIVNDFQKGDIAEGYSVSREKKESFPLTVTSAQKNPTAFYLCASSKSSGDTQYFGPGTRLTVL.

J is TRBJ2-6 and V is TRBV9, with D possibly TRBD2 on 7 matching bases. V lost 1 base and J lost 0, with 11 bases in between. The germline V gene has CDR1 SGDLS and CDR2 YYNGEE. This CDR3 is built from 17 residues. The CDR3 DNA is TGTGCCAGCAGCGTAAAGCGGGGACACTCTGGGGCCAACGTCCTGACTTTC. Its protein is CASSVKRGHSGANVLTF.

The chain uses TRBV10-3 and TRBJ1-3; weak D call: TRBD1 (6 bases). CDR1 is ENHRY, CDR2 SYGVKD, per germline. V lost 10 bases, J lost 1 base, and 11 bases lay in between. The CDR3 totals 13 residues. CDR3 coding DNA: TGTGCCACCAGGGACACTTCTGGAAACACCATATATTTT. Its protein product is CATRDTSGNTIYF.

The chain joins TRBV4-2 to TRBJ2-7; 8 nucleotides align to TRBD2. CDR3 length: 14 amino acids. Trimming removed 0 bases from V and 5 bases from J; junction bases left unmatched: 3. Germline V lookup: CDR1 LGHNA, CDR2 YNFKEQ. CDR3: CASSQEAGVDEQYF. The CDR3 region has the DNA TGTGCCAGCAGCCAAGAAGCGGGGGTCGACGAGCAGTACTTC.

V and J are TRBV4-3 and TRBJ2-1, with 8 bases aligning to TRBD1. Germline assignment: CDR1 LGHNA and CDR2 YSLEER. J gave up 7 bases and V 4 bases, and 12 bases lay outside the gene matches. There are 16 residues in the CDR3. The CDR3 is CASSPIYRGVRNEQFF. The CDR3, as DNA: TGCGCCAGCAGCCCGATTTACAGGGGGGTTAGAAATGAGCAGTTCTTC.

The CDR3 DNA is TGTGCCACCAGGTCCGGGAGGGTAACCGGGGAGCTGTTTTTT. It specifies CATRSGRVTGELFF. The genes are TRBV15 and TRBJ2-2, with TRBD2 identical over 8 bases. V shed 6 bases, J shed 5 bases, and the junction held 5 bases outside the gene matches. The CDR3 has 14 residues. Germline values: CDR1 LNHNV, CDR2 YYDKDF (reference sequence).

The rearrangement uses TRBV6-2 or TRBV6-3 and TRBJ1-1, with a possible D match to TRBD1 (5 bases). The germline V gene has CDR1 MNHEY and CDR2 SVGEGT. V was pared by 0 bases and J by 5 bases, with 10 bases between. The CDR3 consists of 14 residues. The CDR3: CASSYSRGSTEAFF. CDR3 nucleotide sequence: TGTGCCAGCAGTTACTCGCGGGGGTCGACTGAAGCTTTCTTT.

The gene calls are TRBV7-9 and TRBJ1-2; D is unclear. V was cut by 5 bases and J by 6 bases, with 16 bases left in between. The CDR3 runs 14 residues. Germline V gene data show CDR1 as SEHNR and CDR2 as FQNEAQ (reference sequence). The CDR3 is CASSPTGRYDGYTF. CDR3 nucleotides: TGTGCCAGCAGCCCTACGGGGAGGTATGATGGCTACACCTTC.

The genes are TRBV4-1 and TRBJ2-7; 11 bases agree with TRBD1. Germline CDR1 MGHRA, CDR2 YSYEKL. V gave up 3 bases and J gave up 2 bases; unmatched junction bases: 6. The CDR3 length is 16 residues. The CDR3 is CASSHIGQGAPYEQYF. The CDR3 bases are TGCGCCAGCAGCCATATCGGACAGGGGGCCCCCTACGAGCAGTACTTC.

This chain connects TRBV4-1 to TRBJ2-3; 11 bases match TRBD2. The CDR3 has 16 amino acids. V trimming: 4 bases; J trimming: 3 bases; junction bases outside the gene matches: 6. Germline V gene lookup returns CDR1 MGHRA and CDR2 YSYEKL. Here the CDR3 reads CASSPSSGGATDTQYF. The CDR3 DNA reads TGCGCCAGCAGCCCTAGTAGCGGGGGGGCAACAGATACGCAGTATTTT.

J is TRBJ1-5 and V is TRBV12-3 or TRBV12-4, with 8 bases identical to TRBD1. The CDR3 totals 13 residues. V lost 4 bases to trimming and J lost 6 bases; unmatched junction nucleotides: 2. The CDR3 reads CASSSDRGQPQHF. DNA for the CDR3: TGTGCCAGCAGTTCTGACAGGGGTCAGCCCCAGCATTTT.

Only a few counts were recorded for this clone. The chain uses TRBV9 and TRBJ1-6, with 7 bases that match TRBD1. CDR3 length equals 12 residues. Losses at the gene ends were 3 bases for V and 11 bases for J; bases not matched to a gene: 2. From germline, CDR1 is SGDLS and CDR2 YYNGEE. The CDR3 reads CASSAGGTPLHF. As DNA, the CDR3 is TGTGCCAGCAGCGCAGGGGGGACACCCCTCCACTTT.

The chain couples TRBV4-1 to TRBJ2-7; 7 bases match TRBD1. The germline CDR1 and CDR2 sequences are MGHRA and YSYEKL. V lost 5 bases and J lost 1; bases outside the gene matches: 8. The CDR3 sequence is 15 residues long. The CDR3 protein is CASSVARQGSYEQYF. Here the CDR3 DNA reads TGCGCCAGCAGCGTAGCTAGACAGGGTTCCTACGAGCAGTACTTC.

This clone has just one count. In nucleotides, the CDR3 is TGCAGCGTTGTGGTTAAGACAGGGGACCTCTCTGGGGCCAACGTCCTGACTTTC. This encodes CSVVVKTGDLSGANVLTF. J is TRBJ2-6 and V is TRBV29-1, with 8 bases fitting TRBD1. From germline, CDR1 is SQVTM and CDR2 ANQGSEA. The J segment lost 0 bases and the V segment lost 4 bases, leaving 11 bases of the junction unmatched. CDR3 length: 18 amino acids. The complete variable domain, with remaining parts taken from reference TRBV29-1 and TRBJ2-6, reads SAVISQKPSRDICQRGTSLTIQCQVDSQVTMMFWYRQQPGQSLTLIATANQGSEATYESGFVIDKFPISRPNLTFSTLTVSNMSPEDSSIYLCSVVVKTGDLSGANVLTFGAGSRLTVL.

This clone has only a few counts. The V call is TRBV27, the J call TRBJ2-7; D perhaps matches TRBD1 (6 bases). The CDR3 has 13 amino acids. CDR1 MNHEY and CDR2 SMNVEV come from the germline V gene (reference sequence). The ends were cut back, 2 bases at V and 3 bases at J, with 8 bases in the middle. The CDR3 DNA reads TGTGCCAGCAGTTTAGGACAGTTCTACGAGCAGTACTTC. This encodes CASSLGQFYEQYF.

J is TRBJ2-7 and V is TRBV7-6, with 7 bases that match TRBD1. Germline values: CDR1 SGHVS, CDR2 FNYEAQ. This CDR3 is 14 amino acids long. The V gene end was trimmed by 1 base and the J gene end by 4 bases; junction bases not matched to a gene: 4. CDR3 coding DNA: TGTGCCAGCAGCTTAGAAGGACAGGCTTACGAGCAGTACTTC. Translated: CASSLEGQAYEQYF.

The genes are TRBV19 and TRBJ2-7; maybe TRBD2 (6 bases). This CDR3 region has 15 residues. V shed 0 bases and J shed 6 bases, with 15 bases lying between them. CDR1 and CDR2 from the germline V gene are LNHDA and SQIVND (reference sequence). The CDR3 DNA follows: TGTGCCAGTAGTATAGATCTTTTTGGAGGGATCGAGCAGTACTTC. This translates into CASSIDLFGGIEQYF.

This clone occurred once. The V gene is TRBV27, the J gene TRBJ2-7; D is unclear. This CDR3 contains 13 residues. In germline, CDR1 is MNHEY, CDR2 SMNVEV (reference sequence). Trimming stripped 3 bases from V and 0 bases from J, with 6 bases between. The DNA of the CDR3 is TGTGCCAGCAGTTTGGGCCTCTCCTACGAGCAGTACTTC. Translation: CASSLGLSYEQYF.

V usage is TRBV2 and J usage is TRBJ2-7; D gene unclear. The CDR3 is 12 amino acids. V was pared by 8 bases and J by 3 bases, with 11 bases between. The germline V gene has CDR1 SNHLY and CDR2 FYNNEI. The CDR3 bases are TGTGCCAGCGATGCAGGCCGCTACGAGCAGTACTTC. Protein sequence: CASDAGRYEQYF.

The chain links TRBV6-5 to TRBJ2-1, with D perhaps TRBD1 (6 bases). V shed 6 bases and J shed 4 bases, with 13 bases lying between them. From germline, CDR1 is MNHEY and CDR2 SVGAGI. The CDR3 loop spans 14 amino acids. For the CDR3, the DNA is TGTGCCAGCAGACTTGCAGGGGCGTACAATGAGCAGTTCTTC. It specifies CASRLAGAYNEQFF.

J is TRBJ2-7 and V is TRBV4-1, with 9 bases lining up with TRBD1. J lost 7 bases, V lost 2 bases, and 12 bases had no gene match. CDR1 is MGHRA and CDR2 is YSYEKL in the germline V gene. CDR3 length: 16 amino acids. The CDR3 loop reads CASSQIGGQGVGEQYF. Written as DNA, the CDR3 is TGCGCCAGCAGCCAAATAGGGGGACAGGGAGTGGGGGAGCAGTACTTC.

The J gene is TRBJ2-7, the V gene TRBV9, with 7 bases that match TRBD1. Unmatched junction bases numbered 10, after V lost 0 bases and J lost 7 bases. The CDR3 contains 15 residues. CDR1 is SGDLS and CDR2 is YYNGEE in the germline V gene. The CDR3 loop is CASSVGLARDSEQYF. As DNA, the CDR3 is TGTGCCAGCAGCGTAGGCCTGGCAAGGGACAGTGAGCAGTACTTC.

The CDR3 sequence: CSASQDEQFF. The CDR3 DNA follows: TGCAGTGCTAGTCAGGATGAGCAGTTCTTC. V is TRBV20-1 and J is TRBJ2-1; D is ambiguous. Looked up from germline, CDR1 is DFQATT and CDR2 is SNEGSKA (reference sequence). Trimming pared 3 bases from V and 8 bases from J, leaving 5 bases between. This CDR3 spans 10 amino acids.